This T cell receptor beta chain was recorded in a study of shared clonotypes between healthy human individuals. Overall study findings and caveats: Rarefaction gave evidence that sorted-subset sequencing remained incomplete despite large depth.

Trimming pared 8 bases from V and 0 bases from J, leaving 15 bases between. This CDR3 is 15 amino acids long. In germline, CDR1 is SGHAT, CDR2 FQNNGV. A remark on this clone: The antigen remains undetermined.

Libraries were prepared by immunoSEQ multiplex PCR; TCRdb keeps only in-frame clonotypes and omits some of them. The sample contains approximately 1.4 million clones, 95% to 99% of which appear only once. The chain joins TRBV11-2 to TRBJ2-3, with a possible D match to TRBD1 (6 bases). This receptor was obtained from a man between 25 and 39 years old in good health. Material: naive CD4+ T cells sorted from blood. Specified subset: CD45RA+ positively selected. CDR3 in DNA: TGTGCCAGCGCAGACGGGACACATAGCACAGATACGCAGTATTTT. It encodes CASADGTHSTDTQYF. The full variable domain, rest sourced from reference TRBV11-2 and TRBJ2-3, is EAGVAQSPRYKIIEKRQSVAFWCNPISGHATLYWYQQILGQGPKLLIQFQNNGVVDDSQLPKDRFSAERLKGVDSTLKIQPAKLEDSAVYLCASADGTHSTDTQYFGPGTRLTVL.